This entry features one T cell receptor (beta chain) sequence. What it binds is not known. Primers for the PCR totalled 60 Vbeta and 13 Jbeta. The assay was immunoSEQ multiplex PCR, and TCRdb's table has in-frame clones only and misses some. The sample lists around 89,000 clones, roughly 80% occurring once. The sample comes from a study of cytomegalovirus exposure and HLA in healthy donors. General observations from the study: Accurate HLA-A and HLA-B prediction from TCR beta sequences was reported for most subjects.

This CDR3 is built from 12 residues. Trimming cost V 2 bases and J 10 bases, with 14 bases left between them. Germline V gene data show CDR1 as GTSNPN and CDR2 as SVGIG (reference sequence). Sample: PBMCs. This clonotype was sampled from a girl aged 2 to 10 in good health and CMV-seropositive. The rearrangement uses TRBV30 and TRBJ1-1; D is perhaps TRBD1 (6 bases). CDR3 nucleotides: TGTGCCTGGAGTTCCGTTCAGGGGCGAGCTTTCTTT. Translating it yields CAWSSVQGRAFF.